This is a list of T cell receptor beta chains from one sample in a study of T cell responses to AZD1222 COVID-19 vaccine. The assay was immunoSEQ multiplex PCR, and TCRdb's table has in-frame clones only and misses some. This repertoire shows over 110,000 clones, approximately 92% found once; its top ten account for about 3%. The input for sequencing was peripheral blood, taken on day 0 of AZD1222 vaccination. The receptors were gathered from an adult in good health. The CDR3 runs from the conserved cysteine through the conserved F or W. A D gene is named only where the DNA matches it firmly. Expanded clones get a size class; other rows say once, few or many, or leave the size out.

D gene	V gene	J gene	clone size	CDR3 protein	CDR3 DNA
NA	TRBV19	TRBJ1-3	NA	CASSVALSGNTIYF	TGTGCCAGTAGCGTCGCTCTCTCTGGAAACACCATATATTTT
NA	TRBV28	TRBJ2-1	NA	CASSGQRGTPYNEQFF	TGTGCCAGCAGTGGACAAAGGGGGACCCCCTACAATGAGCAGTTCTTC
TRBD2	TRBV9	TRBJ2-3	once	CASSPRLAGFTDTQYF	TGTGCCAGCAGCCCCCGCTTAGCGGGGTTCACAGATACGCAGTATTTT
NA	TRBV7-9	TRBJ1-2	NA	CASSLNRISGYTF	TGTGCCAGCAGCTTAAATAGAATCAGCGGCTACACCTTC
TRBD2	TRBV2	TRBJ2-3	NA	CASEGGGSGRVRTADTQYF	TGTGCCAGCGAGGGAGGGGGGAGCGGGAGGGTGAGGACAGCAGATACGCAGTATTTT
NA	TRBV4-3	TRBJ1-3	once	CASSQDAGNSGNTIYF	TGCGCCAGCAGCCAAGACGCGGGGAACTCTGGAAACACCATATATTTT
NA	TRBV10-3	TRBJ1-1	NA	CAIRGDIGAFF	TGTGCCATCAGGGGGGACATCGGGGCTTTCTTT
TRBD2	TRBV5-1	TRBJ2-1	NA	CASSLTGTSGTYNEQFF	TGCGCCAGCAGCCTGACCGGGACTAGCGGGACTTACAATGAGCAGTTCTTC
NA	TRBV2	TRBJ2-3	NA	CASQRSGDGSTDTQYF	TGTGCCAGCCAGCGGTCGGGGGATGGTAGCACAGATACGCAGTATTTT
NA	TRBV11-3	TRBJ2-7	few	CASSPTAVSYEQYF	TGTGCCAGCAGCCCAACCGCGGTCTCCTACGAGCAGTACTTC
NA	TRBV6-5	TRBJ1-1	NA	CASIYMNTEAFF	TGTGCCAGCATATACATGAACACTGAAGCTTTCTTT
TRBD1	TRBV19	TRBJ2-3	NA	CASSMFRGQGSDTQYF	TGTGCCAGTAGTATGTTTCGCGGACAGGGGTCAGATACGCAGTATTTT
NA	TRBV6-5	TRBJ1-2	NA	CASSRKKNNYGYTF	TGTGCCAGCAGTCGAAAAAAGAATAACTATGGCTACACCTTC
NA	TRBV20-1	TRBJ1-1	once	CSASRQAPLNTEAFF	TGCAGTGCTAGTAGACAGGCCCCCTTGAACACTGAAGCTTTCTTT
TRBD2	TRBV5-1	TRBJ2-4	NA	CASRPGLAGDWYF	TGCGCCAGCAGACCGGGACTAGCGGGAGACTGGTACTTC
TRBD2	TRBV7-6	TRBJ2-1	NA	CASSPGLAGGEDNEQFF	TGTGCCAGCAGCCCGGGACTAGCGGGAGGGGAGGACAATGAGCAGTTCTTC
TRBD2	TRBV7-9	TRBJ2-5	NA	CASSLSGTSAQETQYF	TGTGCCAGCAGCCTATCCGGGACTAGCGCGCAAGAGACCCAGTACTTC
NA	TRBV30	TRBJ1-6	NA	CAWSVGAENSPLHF	TGTGCCTGGAGTGTGGGGGCAGAGAATTCACCCCTCCACTTT
TRBD1	TRBV19	TRBJ2-2	NA	CASSKGTGSLTGELFF	TGTGCCAGTAGTAAAGGGACAGGGTCGTTGACCGGGGAGCTGTTTTTT
TRBD1	TRBV27	TRBJ2-7	few	CASRSSGGAGYEQYF	TGTGCCAGCAGGTCCTCAGGGGGCGCGGGGTACGAGCAGTACTTC
TRBD2	TRBV11-2	TRBJ2-3	NA	CASSPTASGRATDTQYF	TGTGCCAGCAGCCCAACAGCTAGCGGGAGGGCCACAGATACGCAGTATTTT
NA	TRBV19	TRBJ1-1	NA	CASSLAKGGVNTEAFF	TGTGCCAGTAGTCTCGCCAAAGGTGGAGTTAACACTGAAGCTTTCTTT
TRBD2	TRBV13	TRBJ2-7	NA	CASSRWAGGPYEQYF	TGTGCCAGCAGCCGATGGGCGGGAGGCCCCTACGAGCAGTACTTC
NA	TRBV13	TRBJ2-3	NA	CASSSGSDTQYF	TGTGCCAGCAGCTCGGGGTCAGATACGCAGTATTTT
NA	TRBV4-2	TRBJ2-3	NA	CASSQDPPGSQVTDTQYF	TGTGCCAGCAGCCAAGATCCCCCCGGTAGTCAGGTCACAGATACGCAGTATTTT
NA	TRBV10-1	TRBJ1-1	NA	CASSESVRRAEAFF	TGCGCCAGCAGTGAGTCGGTACGAAGGGCTGAAGCTTTCTTT
TRBD2	TRBV6-6	TRBJ2-3	NA	CASNAGDTDTQYF	TGTGCCAGCAACGCGGGAGACACAGATACGCAGTATTTT
NA	TRBV19	TRBJ1-3	NA	CASSIPRAGNTIYF	TGTGCCAGTAGTATACCCAGGGCTGGAAACACCATATATTTT
TRBD2	TRBV7-8	TRBJ2-1	NA	CASSVGLAERQNEQFF	TGTGCCAGCAGCGTAGGACTAGCGGAGAGGCAGAATGAGCAGTTCTTC
TRBD2	TRBV19	TRBJ2-1	NA	CASSPEGAGIYNEQFF	TGTGCCAGTAGTCCAGAGGGAGCGGGGATATACAATGAGCAGTTCTTC
TRBD1	TRBV11-3	TRBJ1-4	NA	CASSLSGQEGEKLFF	TGTGCCAGCAGTCTTAGCGGACAGGAAGGGGAAAAACTGTTTTTT
NA	TRBV6-5	TRBJ1-5	once	CASSRTINQPQHF	TGTGCCAGCAGTCGGACGATAAATCAGCCCCAGCATTTT
NA	TRBV29-1	TRBJ1-2	NA	CSVEEGNGYTF	TGCAGCGTTGAGGAGGGGAATGGCTACACCTTC
TRBD1	TRBV7-9	TRBJ2-1	NA	CASSALARQGAGNEQFF	TGTGCCAGCAGCGCGCTCGCCAGACAGGGGGCCGGCAATGAGCAGTTCTTC
TRBD1	TRBV9	TRBJ1-1	NA	CASSVSTGGRDTEAFF	TGTGCCAGCAGCGTATCTACAGGGGGCCGGGACACTGAAGCTTTCTTT
NA	TRBV7-6	TRBJ1-1	NA	CASSLARRGVDTEAFF	TGTGCCAGCAGCTTAGCGCGGCGGGGTGTGGACACTGAAGCTTTCTTT
TRBD1	TRBV18	TRBJ1-4	NA	CASSLQTGELTNEKLFF	TGTGCCAGCTCACTTCAAACAGGGGAACTAACTAATGAAAAACTGTTTTTT
TRBD1	TRBV27	TRBJ2-7	NA	CASSLLTRTGSLYEQYF	TGTGCCAGCAGTTTACTCACACGGACAGGGAGTCTCTACGAGCAGTACTTC
NA	TRBV7-2	TRBJ1-2	NA	CASSLGTNYGYTF	TGTGCCAGCAGCTTAGGGACAAACTATGGCTACACCTTC
NA	TRBV19	TRBJ2-3	NA	CASSIPSLVATDTQYF	TGTGCCAGTAGTATCCCTAGCCTTGTGGCCACAGATACGCAGTATTTT
NA	TRBV11-3	TRBJ1-1	NA	CASSLEGVTEAFF	TGTGCCAGCAGCTTGGAGGGTGTCACTGAAGCTTTCTTT
NA	TRBV10-3	TRBJ2-2	NA	CAISSSTGELFF	TGTGCCATCAGCTCTTCCACCGGGGAGCTGTTTTTT
NA	TRBV28	TRBJ1-1	NA	CASRLPGPKITEAFF	TGTGCCAGCAGACTTCCGGGGCCGAAGATAACTGAAGCTTTCTTT
NA	TRBV5-4	TRBJ2-7	NA	CASSSGVGYEQYF	TGTGCCAGCAGCTCTGGAGTTGGGTACGAGCAGTACTTC
TRBD1	TRBV15	TRBJ2-2	NA	CATSRDGQGLTGELFF	TGTGCCACCAGCAGAGATGGACAGGGATTAACCGGGGAGCTGTTTTTT
NA	TRBV2	TRBJ2-7	NA	CASSGILGVSYEQYF	TGTGCCAGCAGCGGTATTTTGGGAGTGTCCTACGAGCAGTACTTC
TRBD1	TRBV27	TRBJ1-5	NA	CASSLSSGGNQPQHF	TGTGCCAGCAGTTTATCGTCAGGGGGTAATCAGCCCCAGCATTTT
TRBD1	TRBV28	TRBJ1-2	NA	CASRPRDRDGYTF	TGTGCCAGCAGACCACGGGACAGGGATGGCTACACCTTC
NA	TRBV4-2	TRBJ2-7	NA	CASSHRPGELNYEQYF	TGTGCCAGCAGCCACCGGCCTGGGGAGTTAAATTACGAGCAGTACTTC
TRBD1	TRBV11-2	TRBJ1-2	NA	CASSPGQGYGYTF	TGTGCCAGCAGCCCGGGACAGGGTTATGGCTACACCTTC